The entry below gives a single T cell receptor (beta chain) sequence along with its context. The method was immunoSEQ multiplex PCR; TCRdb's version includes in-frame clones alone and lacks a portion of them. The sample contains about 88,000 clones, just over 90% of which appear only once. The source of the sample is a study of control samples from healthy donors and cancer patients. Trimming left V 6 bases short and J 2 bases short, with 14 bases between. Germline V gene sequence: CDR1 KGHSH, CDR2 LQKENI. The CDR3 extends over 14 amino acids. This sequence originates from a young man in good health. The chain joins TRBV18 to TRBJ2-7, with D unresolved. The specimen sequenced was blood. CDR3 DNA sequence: TGTGCCAGCTCCGAATCCACAGCTACCTACGAGCAGTACTTC. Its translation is CASSESTATYEQYF.